Listed below are T cell receptor beta chains from one sample, sequenced in a study of beta chain features in type 1 diabetes. Method: immunoSEQ multiplex PCR; TCRdb's copy keeps in-frame clones and lacks some. The profile shows about 59,000 clones, around three fifths of them singletons. Sample: Tregs from blood. Receptor source: a woman aged 18-30 years in good health. Both conserved end residues are part of each CDR3. Each record gives: V gene, J gene, D gene, clone size, CDR3 DNA, CDR3 protein. The D gene is left open where the match is weak. Rows may omit the clone size; those that give it use once, few, many or a size class.

>TRBV5-8|TRBJ1-1|-|few
TGTGCCAGCAGCTACATAGTCCCCAGGCCGAACACTGAAGCTTTCTTT
CASSYIVPRPNTEAFF
>TRBV19|TRBJ1-2|-|-
TGTGCCAGTAGTATCGGTGGTTTCTATGGCTACACCTTC
CASSIGGFYGYTF
>TRBV7-2|TRBJ1-4|-|-
TGTGCCAGCAGCCCCGGGGGGGAGGAAAAACTGTTTTTT
CASSPGGEEKLFF
>TRBV6-5|TRBJ2-7|TRBD2|few
TGTGCCAGCAGAGGGGGTCCGGGACTAGCGTACGAGCAGTACTTC
CASRGGPGLAYEQYF
>TRBV18|TRBJ1-6|-|-
TGTGCCAGCTCACCACGGAGGACTGCAGATAATTCACCCCTCCACTTT
CASSPRRTADNSPLHF
>TRBV5-1|TRBJ2-3|TRBD1|few
TGCGCCAGCAGCCCGGGACAGAGCACAGATACGCAGTATTTT
CASSPGQSTDTQYF
>TRBV18|TRBJ1-1|TRBD1|once
TGTGCCAGCTCAACTACAGGGGGGAACACTGAAGCTTTCTTT
CASSTTGGNTEAFF
>TRBV6-5|TRBJ1-1|TRBD1|-
TGTGCCAGCAGTCGGGACAGCGGGAACACTGAAGCTTTCTTT
CASSRDSGNTEAFF
>TRBV18|TRBJ2-7|TRBD1|-
TGTGCCAGCTCACCCGGACAGGGTAGCCCCTACGAGCAGTACTTC
CASSPGQGSPYEQYF
>TRBV29-1|TRBJ2-1|TRBD2|-
TGCAGCGTCACGTGGCTAGCGGGAGTACTCGTTGAGCAGTTCTTC
CSVTWLAGVLVEQFF
>TRBV5-1|TRBJ1-2|TRBD1|-
TGCGCCAGCAACAGGGACAGGGATCAGGGTAACGCTGGCTACACCTTC
CASNRDRDQGNAGYTF
>TRBV7-2|TRBJ2-3|TRBD2|-
TGTGCCAGCAGCTTAGTGAGCGGGGCGCAGTATTTT
CASSLVSGAQYF
>TRBV7-9|TRBJ2-4|-|few
TGTGCCAGCAGCTTACAGTTCAAAAACATTCAGTACTTC
CASSLQFKNIQYF
>TRBV19|TRBJ1-5|TRBD1|-
TGTGCCAGTAGTACTAGCCGATCCTCGGACAGGGTTCGGTGGCAGCCCCAGCATTTT
CASSTSRSSDRVRWQPQHF
>TRBV18|TRBJ1-1|-|-
TGTGCCAGCTCACAACAGAGTTTGAACACTGAAGCTTTCTTT
CASSQQSLNTEAFF
>TRBV5-1|TRBJ2-4|TRBD1|-
TGCGCCAGCAGTGTACAGGGGGCTGACATTCAGTACTTC
CASSVQGADIQYF
>TRBV7-2|TRBJ2-7|-|-
TGTGCCAGCAGCTCCTCCGGTTCGTCCTACGAGCAGTACTTC
CASSSSGSSYEQYF
>TRBV4-3|TRBJ2-3|TRBD2|-
TGCGCCAGCAGCCAAGAGACTAGCGGGGGGGTCCGGGATACGCAGTATTTT
CASSQETSGGVRDTQYF
>TRBV18|TRBJ1-1|-|-
TGTGCCAGCTCACCGCCCGACAGACGAACCGCTGAAGCTTTCTTT
CASSPPDRRTAEAFF
>TRBV5-5|TRBJ1-1|-|-
TGTGCCAGCAGCTTTCGAGGGTACGACACTGAAGCTTTCTTT
CASSFRGYDTEAFF
>TRBV7-2|TRBJ1-2|TRBD1|-
TGTGCCAGCAGCTTCTGGGGCAGGGGGTTGGGCTACACCTTC
CASSFWGRGLGYTF
>TRBV7-8|TRBJ2-3|TRBD2|-
TGTGCCAGCAGCTTAGCGCTTCCGGGACTAGCGGGCACAGATACGCAGTATTTT
CASSLALPGLAGTDTQYF
>TRBV6-6|TRBJ2-7|TRBD2|medium-sized
TGTGCCAGCTCTGAGCGGGGGCCCTACGAGCAGTACTTC
CASSERGPYEQYF
>TRBV5-1|TRBJ1-1|-|once
TGCGCCAGCAGCTTCGGGTCTGAAGCTTTCTTT
CASSFGSEAFF
>TRBV6-1|TRBJ1-2|-|few
TGTGCCAGCAGACAGGGTGCGGATGGCTACACCTTC
CASRQGADGYTF
>TRBV18|TRBJ2-7|-|few
TGTGCCAGCTCCCCTAGCTCCTACGAGCAGTACTTC
CASSPSSYEQYF
>TRBV4-1|TRBJ2-7|TRBD2|-
TGCGCCAGCAGACCCGGACTAGCGGGGGCCTACGAGCAGTACTTC
CASRPGLAGAYEQYF
>TRBV2|TRBJ2-7|-|-
TGTGCCAGCCAGGGTGCCTACGAGCAGTACTTC
CASQGAYEQYF
>TRBV9|TRBJ2-5|-|-
TGTGCCAGCAGCTTCGGGGGGCCGGTTTTAGAGACCCAGTACTTC
CASSFGGPVLETQYF
>TRBV5-1|TRBJ1-2|-|-
TGCGCCAGCAGCCTGGACGGGAGCTATGGCTACACCTTC
CASSLDGSYGYTF
>TRBV7-2|TRBJ2-3|TRBD2|-
TGTGCCAGCACCAGTGGCGGGAGTGCAGATACGCAGTATTTT
CASTSGGSADTQYF
>TRBV25-1|TRBJ2-5|TRBD2|-
TGTGCCAGCAGTGGGTTCAGCGGGGGGCGACAAGAGACCCAGTACTTC
CASSGFSGGRQETQYF
>TRBV5-1|TRBJ1-2|TRBD1|-
TGCGCCAGCAGCTTGGACAGGGGAGTAAACTATGGCTACACCTTC
CASSLDRGVNYGYTF
>TRBV7-9|TRBJ2-1|-|-
TGTGCCAGCAGCCTTCTCAATGAGCAGTTCTTC
CASSLLNEQFF
>TRBV5-1|TRBJ1-4|TRBD1|-
TGCGCCAGCAGCTCAACCGGGACAGGGGTAGAAAAACTGTTTTTT
CASSSTGTGVEKLFF
>TRBV18|TRBJ1-1|-|few
TGTGCCAGCTCACCTCGATTTGGAGGGGCTGAAGCTTTCTTT
CASSPRFGGAEAFF
>TRBV6-1|TRBJ2-5|TRBD2|-
TGTGCCAGTCGGGGACTAGCATCTACTCAGACCCAGTACTTC
CASRGLASTQTQYF